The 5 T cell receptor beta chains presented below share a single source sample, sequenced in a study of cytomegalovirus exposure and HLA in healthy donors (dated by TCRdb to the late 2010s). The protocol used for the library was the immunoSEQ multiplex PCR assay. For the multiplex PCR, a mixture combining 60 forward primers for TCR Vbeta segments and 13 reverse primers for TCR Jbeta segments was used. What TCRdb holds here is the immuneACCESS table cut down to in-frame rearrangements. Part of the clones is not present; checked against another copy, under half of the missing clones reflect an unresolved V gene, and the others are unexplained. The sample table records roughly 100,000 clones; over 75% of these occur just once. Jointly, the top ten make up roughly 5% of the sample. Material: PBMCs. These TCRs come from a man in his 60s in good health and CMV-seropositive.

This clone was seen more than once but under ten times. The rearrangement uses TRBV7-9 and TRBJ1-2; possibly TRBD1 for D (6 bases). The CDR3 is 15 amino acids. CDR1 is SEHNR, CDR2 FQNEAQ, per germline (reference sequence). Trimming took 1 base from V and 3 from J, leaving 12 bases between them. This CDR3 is CASSLGGGEDYGYTF. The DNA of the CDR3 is TGTGCCAGCAGCTTAGGGGGGGGCGAGGACTATGGCTACACCTTC.

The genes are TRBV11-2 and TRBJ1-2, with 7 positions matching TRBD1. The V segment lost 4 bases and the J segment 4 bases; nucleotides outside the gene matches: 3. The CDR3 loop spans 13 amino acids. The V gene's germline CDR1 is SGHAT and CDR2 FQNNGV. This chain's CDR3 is CASSSTGLYGYTF. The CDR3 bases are TGTGCCAGCAGCTCGACAGGGCTCTATGGCTACACCTTC.

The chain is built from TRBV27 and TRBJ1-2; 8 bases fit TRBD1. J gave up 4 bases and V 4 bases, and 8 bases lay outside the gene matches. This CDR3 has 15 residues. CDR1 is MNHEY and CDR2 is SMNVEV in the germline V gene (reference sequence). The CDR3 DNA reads TGTGCCAGCAGTTCCGGACAGGGCAGTCCCTATGGCTACACCTTC. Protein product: CASSSGQGSPYGYTF.

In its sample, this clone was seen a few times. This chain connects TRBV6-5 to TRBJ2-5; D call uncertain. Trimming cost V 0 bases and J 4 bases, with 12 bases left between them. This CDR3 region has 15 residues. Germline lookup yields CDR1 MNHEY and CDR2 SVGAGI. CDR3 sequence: CASSYSTVGGETQYF. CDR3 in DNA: TGTGCCAGCAGTTACTCGACTGTCGGTGGAGAGACCCAGTACTTC.

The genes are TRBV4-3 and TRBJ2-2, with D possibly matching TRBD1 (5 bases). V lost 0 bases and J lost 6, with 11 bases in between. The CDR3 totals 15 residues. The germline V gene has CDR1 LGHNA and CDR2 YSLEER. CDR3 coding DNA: TGCGCCAGCAGCCAAGACAGGGTGGTCCCCGGGGAGCTGTTTTTT. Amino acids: CASSQDRVVPGELFF.